The entry below gives a single T cell receptor beta chain sequence along with its context. Its target is not known. This sample stems from a study of OX40 agonist ivuxolimab in advanced cancers. Across the whole study: Under the entry rules, prior anti-PD-1, anti-PD-L1 or anti-CTLA-4 therapy was allowed, and 40% had some.

The table came from immunoSEQ multiplex PCR; TCRdb's copy has only in-frame clones and leaves some out. This sample has around 12,000 clones, with roughly 79% found just once. General study points: Some patients without response likewise showed low normalized clonal expansion. The study found that CD8+ T cells averaged more expanded clones than CD4+.

CDR1 and CDR2 (germline): SGHRS, YFSETQ. The CDR3 loop spans 16 amino acids. V was cut by 7 bases and J by 4 bases, with 20 bases left in between. V usage is TRBV5-1 and J usage is TRBJ2-2; D is perhaps TRBD1 or TRBD2 (5 bases each). The sample here was CD4+ or CD8+ T cells sorted from blood, taken in a trial of the OX40 agonist ivuxolimab. This TCR came from an adult with an advanced solid tumor such as melanoma, head and neck, liver or kidney cancer. CDR3 loop: CASGRADKAGTGELFF. DNA for the CDR3: TGCGCCAGCGGTCGGGCGGACAAGGCGGGCACCGGGGAGCTGTTTTTT.